What follows are 3 T cell receptor beta chains derived from one specimen sequenced in a study of beta chain features in type 1 diabetes. Every bit of the isolated RNA underwent reverse transcription, so sequencing read expressed TCRB transcripts. The repertoire was sequenced with immunoSEQ multiplex PCR; TCRdb's copy has only in-frame clones and lacks some. Here the sample spans about 620,000 clones, about a sixth being singletons. The specimen sequenced was naive CD4+ T cells from blood. All receptors derive from a man between 18 and 35 years old in good health.

The chain employs TRBV28 and TRBJ1-4; 7 nucleotides match TRBD1. This CDR3 spans 14 amino acids. Germline CDR1 is MDHEN and CDR2 is SYDVKM. The trim removed 4 bases at V and 4 bases at J, leaving 3 bases unmatched. DNA of the CDR3: TGTGCCAGCAGTTCTCAGGGGGGTAATGAAAAACTGTTTTTT. As protein: CASSSQGGNEKLFF.

This sequence joins TRBV19 and TRBJ1-2, with a possible D match to TRBD1 (5 bases). Germline V gives CDR1 LNHDA, CDR2 SQIVND (reference sequence). This CDR3 region has 13 residues. Deletions cut 8 bases from V and 4 bases from J, with 14 bases between. In nucleotides, the CDR3 is TGTGCCAGTCGACAGAGGGAACCCTATGGCTACACCTTC. Protein product: CASRQREPYGYTF.

In its sample, this clone was seen a few times. Other nucleotide sequences in the sample specify the same CDR3. The gene calls are TRBV7-9 and TRBJ2-7; D uncertain. V gave up 3 bases and J gave up 2 bases, with 2 bases separating them. Germline V gene data show CDR1 as SEHNR and CDR2 as FQNEAQ (reference sequence). The CDR3 extends over 11 amino acids. CDR3 nucleotides: TGTGCCAGCAGCTTGACCTACGAGCAGTACTTC. The encoded protein is CASSLTYEQYF.